The 12 T cell receptor beta chains given below trace back to one sample, sequenced in a study of blood T cell repertoires in COVID-19. TCRdb's copy holds only in-frame clones and misses some; the assay was immunoSEQ multiplex PCR. The sample yields 350,000 to 400,000 clones, around 90% seen once. Sequenced: peripheral blood. The receptor set was obtained from a young man with active or convalescent COVID-19.

V and J are TRBV10-3 and TRBJ1-4; 10 bases match TRBD1. The CDR3 length is 17 residues. V lost 0 bases and J lost 8; bases outside the gene matches: 9. CDR1 and CDR2 (germline): ENHRY, SYGVKD. The CDR3 bases are TGTGCCATCAGTGAGTCGAGACAGGGGGCTTCTCGAGAAAAACTGTTTTTT. Encoded protein: CAISESRQGASREKLFF.

V gene TRBV10-3 combines with J gene TRBJ1-2; no clear D gene. The CDR3 covers 14 residues. Per the germline V gene, CDR1 is ENHRY and CDR2 is SYGVKD. V was cut by 0 bases and J by 0 bases, with 5 bases left in between. The CDR3 reads CAISESGSNYGYTF. CDR3 nucleotides: TGTGCCATCAGTGAGTCCGGGTCTAACTATGGCTACACCTTC.

This clone was observed a single time. The chain employs TRBV7-3 and TRBJ2-2; D is unclear. CDR3 size: 16 residues. V shed 4 bases and J shed 0 bases, with 12 bases lying between them. Germline CDR1 and CDR2: SGHTA and FQGTGA. CDR3 region: CASSSRASSNTGELFF. The CDR3 DNA is TGTGCCAGCAGCTCACGAGCTTCATCGAACACCGGGGAGCTGTTTTTT.

J is TRBJ2-5 and V is TRBV12-3 or TRBV12-4; TRBD1 matches 7 bases. J lost 5 bases, V lost 5 bases, and 5 bases had no gene match. CDR3 size: 13 residues. CDR3 in amino acids: CASSTGDWETQYF. The CDR3, as DNA: TGTGCCAGCAGTACAGGGGATTGGGAGACCCAGTACTTC.

The V call is TRBV4-3, the J call TRBJ1-5, with a tentative D call TRBD1 (5 bases). Germline CDR1 LGHNA, CDR2 YSLEER. CDR3 size: 15 residues. V was shortened by 0 bases and J by 3 bases, with 9 bases between the two germline ends. CDR3 sequence: CASSQDDSYNQPQHF. For the CDR3, the DNA is TGCGCCAGCAGCCAAGATGACAGTTACAATCAGCCCCAGCATTTT.

The chain employs TRBV2 and TRBJ1-1; D gene unclear. Deletions cut 9 bases from V and 2 bases from J, with 4 bases between. Looked up from germline, CDR1 is SNHLY and CDR2 is FYNNEI. The CDR3 totals 10 residues. The CDR3 protein is CASLNTEAFF. The CDR3 region has the DNA TGTGCCAGTCTCAACACTGAAGCTTTCTTT.

This clone was seen more than once but under ten times. V and J are TRBV9 and TRBJ1-6, with D maybe TRBD1 (6 bases). Germline CDR1 reads SGDLS; CDR2 reads YYNGEE. Deletions cut 4 bases from V and 5 bases from J, with 10 bases between. CDR3 length equals 14 residues. Here the CDR3 DNA reads TGTGCCAGCAGCACCCGGGACAATAATTCACCCCTCCACTTT. The encoded protein is CASSTRDNNSPLHF.

This sequence joins TRBV6-5 and TRBJ2-1, with 12 bases lining up with TRBD2. Germline V lookup: CDR1 MNHEY, CDR2 SVGAGI. The CDR3 is 16 amino acids. V shed 0 bases, J shed 6 bases, and the junction held 3 bases outside the gene matches. The CDR3 here is CASSYSLAGGRNEQFF. CDR3 bases: TGTGCCAGCAGTTACTCACTAGCGGGAGGCCGCAATGAGCAGTTCTTC.

This clone was observed a few times. V gene TRBV7-2 combines with J gene TRBJ2-5; 8 bases fit TRBD2. Germline trimming cut 4 bases from V and 8 bases from J; bases unmatched to any gene: 15. Germline loops: CDR1 SGHTA, CDR2 FQGNSA. This CDR3 has 16 amino acids. The CDR3 coding sequence is TGTGCCAGCAGCTCAGTCGGGGGGGGCGCCCGGGGAACCCAGTACTTC. Its translation is CASSSVGGGARGTQYF.

The V gene is TRBV18, the J gene TRBJ2-1; the D gene is possibly TRBD1 (6 bases). This CDR3 region has 15 residues. Trimming removed 2 bases at V and 6 bases at J, with 14 bases between. Per the germline V gene, CDR1 is KGHSH and CDR2 is LQKENI. The CDR3 DNA reads as TGTGCCAGCTCACCATTAACAGGGTCGGGCAATGAGCAGTTCTTC. It encodes CASSPLTGSGNEQFF.

The V and J genes are TRBV9 and TRBJ1-2; no clear D. V shed 2 bases and J shed 4 bases, with 15 bases lying between them. CDR3 length: 15 residues. Per germline, CDR1 SGDLS and CDR2 YYNGEE. This CDR3 reads CASSVGGVVGYGYTF. CDR3 nucleotide sequence: TGTGCCAGCAGCGTGGGAGGAGTAGTTGGCTATGGCTACACCTTC.

V and J are TRBV4-3 and TRBJ2-1; 9 bases are shared with TRBD1. This CDR3 is 13 amino acids long. Germline loops: CDR1 LGHNA, CDR2 YSLEER. With 4 bases clipped from V and 8 bases from J, the junction kept 3 bases outside the gene matches. DNA of the CDR3: TGCGCCAGCAGCCCGGGACAGGGTTATGAGCAGTTCTTC. Its translation is CASSPGQGYEQFF.